The 23 T cell receptor beta chains presented below share a single source sample, sequenced in a study of blood T cell repertoires in COVID-19. Data came from immunoSEQ multiplex PCR; TCRdb stores just in-frame clones and leaves some out. The sample carries approximately 260,000 clones, roughly 88% recorded once. The sequenced material came from peripheral blood. The receptors come from a woman in her thirties or forties who had recovered from COVID-19.

The CDR3 DNA reads TGTGCCACCAGTGTAGGAGCTAACTATGGCTACACCTTC. The encoded protein is CATSVGANYGYTF. This sequence joins TRBV24-1 and TRBJ1-2; D not resolved. The CDR3 is made up of 13 amino acids. The V end lost 5 bases, the J end lost 0 bases, and 6 bases lay between the germline ends. Germline assignment: CDR1 KGHDR and CDR2 SFDVKD.

V and J are TRBV5-1 and TRBJ2-2, with D hard to call. Per germline, CDR1 SGHRS and CDR2 YFSETQ. V lost 4 bases and J 3 bases, leaving 10 bases between the germline ends. The CDR3 extends over 14 amino acids. CDR3 sequence reads: CASSLAPDTGELFF. Written as DNA, the CDR3 is TGCGCCAGCAGCCTCGCGCCCGACACCGGGGAGCTGTTTTTT.

The genes are TRBV7-3 and TRBJ2-7; weak D call: TRBD1 (6 bases). The CDR3 has 14 amino acids. Germline V lookup: CDR1 SGHTA, CDR2 FQGTGA. The V and J ends lost 5 bases and 2 bases respectively, with 13 bases between them. CDR3 coding DNA: TGTGCCAGCAGCCTTACAGGGAAGGCCTACGAGCAGTACTTC. It translates to CASSLTGKAYEQYF.

V and J are TRBV18 and TRBJ1-2; 7 nucleotides align to TRBD1. Germline CDR1 KGHSH, CDR2 LQKENI. The J segment lost 3 bases and the V segment lost 5 bases, leaving 3 bases of the junction unmatched. This CDR3 comprises 13 residues. In DNA form, the CDR3 reads TGTGCCAGCTCAACAGGGGTGGACTATGGCTACACCTTC. Its protein is CASSTGVDYGYTF. Together with reference TRBV18 and TRBJ1-2, the CDR3 gives the full variable domain: NAGVMQNPRHLVRRRGQEARLRCSPMKGHSHVYWYRQLPEEGLKFMVYLQKENIIDESGMPKERFSAEFPKEGPSILRIQQVVRGDSAAYFCASSTGVDYGYTFGSGTRLTVV.

The chain carries TRBV7-8 and TRBJ1-2; D is uncertain. V was clipped by 1 base and J by 7 bases, with 10 bases between them. Germline V gene lookup returns CDR1 SGHVS and CDR2 FQNEAQ. The CDR3 extends over 13 amino acids. The DNA of the CDR3 is TGTGCCAGCAGCTTAGGCGGGTCTCGTGGCTACACCTTC. It translates to CASSLGGSRGYTF.

The V gene is TRBV19, the J gene TRBJ1-5, with D possibly TRBD1 on 6 matching bases. Germline V gene data show CDR1 as LNHDA and CDR2 as SQIVND (reference sequence). Trimming removed 0 bases from V and 2 bases from J, with 11 bases in between. This CDR3 is built from 16 residues. The CDR3 loop reads CASSIDKSGGNQPQHF. CDR3 DNA sequence: TGTGCCAGTAGTATAGATAAGTCAGGGGGCAATCAGCCCCAGCATTTT.

This chain uses TRBV21-1 with TRBJ2-7; no DNA check was done on the table's D call, TRBD2. TRBV21-1 is listed as a pseudogene. There are 16 residues in the CDR3. CDR3 coding DNA: TGTGCCAGCAGCAAAGACAACGGGGGTAGCTCCTACGAGCAGTACTTC. Translated: CASSKDNGGSSYEQYF.

V and J are TRBV10-3 and TRBJ2-1, with TRBD2 matching 11 bases. The CDR3 is 12 amino acids. Germline lookup yields CDR1 ENHRY and CDR2 SYGVKD. V was clipped by 3 bases and J by 12 bases; unmatched bases: 1. The CDR3 sequence is CAISDGLAGQFF. The CDR3 region has the DNA TGTGCCATCAGTGATGGACTAGCGGGGCAGTTCTTC.

The chain has TRBV4-3 and TRBJ1-4; 7 bases match TRBD1. CDR1 is LGHNA and CDR2 is YSLEER in the germline V gene. The CDR3 totals 15 residues. V trimming: 4 bases; J trimming: 5 bases; junction bases outside the gene matches: 7. The CDR3, as DNA: TGCGCCAGCAGCCCCGGGACAGTAAGGAATGAAAAACTGTTTTTT. Protein: CASSPGTVRNEKLFF.

The chain has TRBV6-2 or TRBV6-3 and TRBJ2-7; 9 bases are shared with TRBD2. The V segment lost 2 bases and the J segment 7 bases; nucleotides outside the gene matches: 9. Per germline, CDR1 MNHEY and CDR2 SVGEGT. This CDR3 has 15 residues. CDR3 DNA sequence: TGTGCCAGCAGTTACGGGCTAGCGGGGAGCAGGGAGCAGTACTTC. Amino acids: CASSYGLAGSREQYF.

This clone was counted a few times. This chain joins TRBV10-3 and TRBJ1-2; 10 bases fit TRBD1. The CDR3 loop spans 13 amino acids. Per the germline V gene, CDR1 is ENHRY and CDR2 is SYGVKD. V was clipped by 6 bases and J by 4 bases; unmatched bases: 2. The CDR3 reads CAIRGQGIYGYTF. CDR3 nucleotide sequence: TGTGCCATCAGGGGACAGGGGATCTATGGCTACACCTTC.

The chain has TRBV7-9 and TRBJ2-5; TRBD2 matches at 13 bases. The ends lost 5 bases at V and 2 bases at J; junction bases unmatched: 8. The CDR3 is 17 residues long. Germline CDR1 is SEHNR and CDR2 is FQNEAQ (reference sequence). CDR3 sequence (DNA): TGTGCCAGCAGCCCCGGACGGACTAGCGGGGGACAAGAGACCCAGTACTTC. This gives the protein CASSPGRTSGGQETQYF.

The V and J genes are TRBV7-9 and TRBJ2-7, with a tentative D call TRBD1 (6 bases). Germline V gene data show CDR1 as SEHNR and CDR2 as FQNEAQ (reference sequence). With 5 bases removed from V and 2 bases from J, the gap between germline ends came to 16 bases. The CDR3 loop spans 15 amino acids. CDR3 bases: TGTGCCAGCAGCGGGCCCGGACAGCTAGCCTACGAGCAGTACTTC. Protein sequence: CASSGPGQLAYEQYF. The full variable domain, completed using reference TRBV7-9 and TRBJ2-7, is DTGVSQNPRHKITKRGQNVTFRCDPISEHNRLYWYRQTLGQGPEFLTYFQNEAQLEKSRLLSDRFSAERPKGSFSTLEIQRTEQGDSAMYLCASSGPGQLAYEQYFGPGTRLTVT.

This clone is a singleton in its sample. J is TRBJ1-2 and V is TRBV6-5; TRBD1 agrees at 10 bases. V trimming: 10 bases; J trimming: 4 bases; junction bases outside the gene matches: 12. This CDR3 is 15 amino acids long. Germline assignment: CDR1 MNHEY and CDR2 SVGAGI. As DNA, the CDR3 is TGTGCCATCAAACTAGGACAGGGGGTTGGCTATGGCTACACCTTC. This gives the protein CAIKLGQGVGYGYTF.

The chain links TRBV5-1 to TRBJ2-7, with 9 bases lining up with TRBD1. This CDR3 is 12 amino acids long. CDR1 is SGHRS and CDR2 is YFSETQ in the germline V gene. The junction had 0 bases not matched to a gene; V was cut back by 5 bases and J by 3 bases. DNA for the CDR3: TGCGCCAGCAGGGGACAGGGCTACGAGCAGTACTTC. It translates to CASRGQGYEQYF.

This chain links TRBV5-1 with TRBJ2-7, with 8 bases fitting TRBD1. Losses at the gene ends were 0 bases for V and 4 bases for J; bases not matched to a gene: 6. This CDR3 is built from 15 residues. CDR1 is SGHRS, CDR2 YFSETQ, per germline. The CDR3, as DNA: TGCGCCAGCAGCTTGGTGGCAGGGGGCACTTACGAGCAGTACTTC. Its protein is CASSLVAGGTYEQYF.

This clone was found once. CDR3 protein: CASSRQAYEQFF. CDR3 in DNA: TGTGCCAGCTCTCGCCAAGCCTATGAGCAGTTCTTC. The genes are TRBV2 and TRBJ2-1; D gene unclear. V was trimmed by 8 bases and J by 8 bases, leaving 13 bases between them. The CDR3 is made up of 12 amino acids. Germline V gene lookup returns CDR1 SNHLY and CDR2 FYNNEI. Complete variable domain (other parts from reference TRBV2 and TRBJ2-1): EPEVTQTPSHQVTQMGQEVILRCVPISNHLYFYWYRQILGQKVEFLVSFYNNEISEKSEIFDDQFSVERPDGSNFTLKIRSTKLEDSAMYFCASSRQAYEQFFGPGTRLTVL.

Concerning this clone: The same CDR3 arises from other DNA sequences in this sample as well. The chain recombines TRBV5-1 with TRBJ2-3; 8 positions agree with TRBD1. CDR1 and CDR2 from the germline V gene are SGHRS and YFSETQ. The CDR3 is made up of 16 amino acids. V dropped 2 bases and J dropped 2; count of bases not matched to a gene: 7. The CDR3 spells CASSLGAGGLTDTQYF. The CDR3 DNA sequence: TGCGCCAGCAGCTTAGGGGCAGGGGGCCTCACAGATACGCAGTATTTT. The full variable domain, rest sourced from reference TRBV5-1 and TRBJ2-3, is KAGVTQTPRYLIKTRGQQVTLSCSPISGHRSVSWYQQTPGQGLQFLFEYFSETQRNKGNFPGRFSGRQFSNSRSEMNVSTLELGDSALYLCASSLGAGGLTDTQYFGPGTRLTVL.

This rearrangement joins TRBV9 to TRBJ2-6, with 7 bases matching TRBD1. The CDR3 is 17 residues long. Per the germline V gene, CDR1 is SGDLS and CDR2 is YYNGEE. V dropped 4 bases and J dropped 0; count of bases not matched to a gene: 7. CDR3 amino acids: CASSPRQGSSGANVLTF. The DNA for the CDR3 is TGTGCCAGCAGCCCCAGACAGGGAAGCTCTGGGGCCAACGTCCTGACTTTC.

This clone was counted at least ten times. The chain carries TRBV30 and TRBJ2-2, with D perhaps assigned TRBD1 or TRBD2 (5 bases each). Germline V lookup: CDR1 GTSNPN, CDR2 SVGIG (reference sequence). The CDR3 extends over 13 amino acids. The V and J ends lost 7 bases and 0 bases respectively, with 9 bases between them. The CDR3 bases are TGTGCCTTGAGAGGGGCGAACACCGGGGAGCTGTTTTTT. Encoded protein: CALRGANTGELFF.

The chain couples TRBV28 to TRBJ2-7, with a possible D match to TRBD2 (6 bases). Germline loops: CDR1 MDHEN, CDR2 SYDVKM. There are 17 residues in the CDR3. The V end was cut by 6 bases, the J end by 2 bases, with 23 bases between. The CDR3 coding sequence is TGTGCCAGCAGAACTACTCCGGGACTCCAAAACCCCTACGAGCAGTACTTC. Translation: CASRTTPGLQNPYEQYF.

This chain uses TRBV7-2 with TRBJ2-7; 10 bases align to TRBD2. CDR3 size: 15 residues. CDR1 SGHTA and CDR2 FQGNSA come from the germline V gene. Germline trimming cut 5 bases from V and 2 bases from J; bases unmatched to any gene: 6. The DNA for the CDR3 is TGTGCCAGCAGCCCAGGACTAGCGGATACCTACGAGCAGTACTTC. Its protein is CASSPGLADTYEQYF.

The rearrangement links TRBV30 to TRBJ2-5, with 10 bases identical to TRBD1. This CDR3 contains 15 residues. Per the germline V gene, CDR1 is GTSNPN and CDR2 is SVGIG (reference sequence). V dropped 2 bases and J dropped 5; count of bases not matched to a gene: 8. The CDR3 protein is CAWSIGTGVRETQYF. CDR3 in DNA: TGTGCCTGGAGTATCGGGACAGGGGTTCGGGAGACCCAGTACTTC.